This entry describes one T cell receptor beta chain. This clone occurred a few times. Its antigen is not yet known. Base qualities are not provided; no much larger clone lies one nucleotide away. Trimming leaves V shorter by 0 bases and J shorter by 4 bases, with the junction holding 9 bases beyond the gene matches. CDR1 and CDR2 were assigned from the germline V gene as SGHRS and YFSETQ. Inclusive of the bounding cysteine and phenylalanine, the CDR3 is 19 residues long. Solely the CDR3 DNA is kept, with 57 bases framed from the first base. The source of the sample is a study of T cell responses to AZD1222 COVID-19 vaccine (dated by TCRdb to the early 2020s). For the wider study: A total of more than 230 trial participants underwent TCR sequencing, of whom around 200 received two doses of AZD1222 and about 25 received two doses of the MenACWY control vaccine. Trial participants were enrolled into age subgroups of 18-55, 56-69 and 70-plus years, which contained around 150, 29 and 61 TCR-sequenced participants, respectively.

The time point label on this specimen signifies: about 28 days (+/-7) after the second vaccine dose. AZD1222 recipients whose second dose came at about 4 weeks and those whose second dose came at about 12 weeks were combined into one group, since spike-specific TCR depth and breadth did not differ between the two schedules. The vaccinee samples were drawn from two UK trials, COV001 and COV002, one of which was a single-blind randomized controlled phase 2/3 trial testing AZD1222 (ChAdOx1 nCoV-19) in healthy adults. Trial participant PBMC samples were collected at day 0 and day 28 after the second dose for TCRbeta chain sequencing. The CDR3 regions of human TCRbeta chains were analyzed by immunosequencing. In the original analysis: Repertoire TCRs were matched against a reference library of SARS-CoV-2-specific TCRs generated with the MIRA antigen-specificity platform. Breadth was defined as the fraction of unique TCRs that were SARS-CoV-2-associated, and depth was defined as the fraction of total T cells that were SARS-CoV-2-associated. Each spike-specific TCR was assigned to its reactive spike region and to a CD4 or CD8 class using the MIRA data. Log10-transformed breadth and depth values were compared by one-way ANOVA with Sidak's multiple comparisons tests. Here the immuneACCESS table is served through TCRdb, limited to in-frame sequences with V and J called. Missing clones are a known gap in these copies; in checked studies unresolved V genes cover under half, and the rest lacks a known reason. The DNA was the basis for D and trimming; V, J and clone size are from that table. The table for this sample lists fewer than 100,000 clones; 88% of them were counted only once. Approximately 15% of the sample comes from the top ten.

What the study reported, not specific to this receptor: CD4 TCRs associated with the vaccine covered the entire spike protein, and the dominant responses were in regions 160-218 and 743-854. Reportedly, almost half of the unique spike-specific TCRs recognized epitopes lying outside the regions that are mutated in the B.1.351 and B.1.1.7 variants. Participants were mostly white British, with more females than males. The authors suggested clonal diversity may have been underestimated. Because no day 14 peak-response samples were available, the repertoires could be characterized only after the peak T cell response. Conclusions about previously exposed vaccinees are limited, since just six or seven AZD1222 recipients were seropositive for SARS-CoV-2 at baseline. The 56-69-year group was small, and its depth increase did not reach significance, likely because of low power. Spike-specific TCR breadth and depth rose significantly after two AZD1222 doses compared with day 0 and with MenACWY recipients.

Material: peripheral blood, obtained 28 days after the second AZD1222 dose. The chain couples TRBV5-1 to TRBJ2-2, with 13 central nucleotides matching TRBD2. This TCR derives from an adult who received the AZD1222 COVID-19 vaccine. The DNA sequence follows: TGCGCCAGCAGCTTGGAAGGACTAGCGGGAGTGTCGAGCACCGGGGAGCTGTTTTTT. Its protein reads: CASSLEGLAGVSSTGELFF.